This paragraph reports one T cell receptor (beta chain). The antigen it binds to is not known. Per-base quality was not reported, and no clone a single base away is much larger than it. The immunoSEQ Assay, a bias-controlled multiplex PCR, was used to amplify TCRbeta CDR3 regions from genomic DNA. Processing in the source paper ran as follows. The number of nucleated cells in each sample was estimated from the amplification of reference gene primers within the assay. To quantify the absolute abundance of each unique TCRbeta CDR3 rearrangement, sequence reads were collapsed and filtered. For each sample, productive Simpson clonality was calculated as the square root of Simpson's diversity index across productive rearrangements. The immuneACCESS repertoire file appears here via TCRdb, limited to in-frame rearrangements. These files lack a portion of the clones; in checked studies, under half of the deficit traces to unresolved V genes, and the cause of the others is not known. That table furnishes V, J and clone size, whereas the DNA furnished D and trimming. This sample is represented by about 250,000 clones; roughly 89% of them were singletons. The biggest ten clones account for 0.75% to 0.9% of the sample.

The data originate from a study of blood T cell repertoires in COVID-19 (dated by TCRdb to 2019 to 2021). At the level of the whole study: The collaborator samples originated in the United States, Italy and Spain and spanned the acute and convalescent phases of COVID-19. Where available, HLA class I and class II types were obtained from metadata supplied by the sample provider rather than from assay-based typing. The repertoires were released in a freely available public database intended as a resource for research on the immune response to SARS-CoV-2. The prospective study material was composed of cDNA or gDNA derived from T cells, B-cell-depleted T cells, or PBMCs. The sample metadata nearly always contained a de-identified subject ID, COVID-19 status, age in years and sex. Samples were obtained from the ongoing ImmuneRACE study (first 160 participants) and from 1,254 subjects provided by 6 global collaborators. Deeply sampled blood TCRbeta repertoires from subjects exposed to, actively infected with, or recovered from COVID-19 were included in the dataset. On the study overall, not on this receptor specifically: The amount of clinical and demographic metadata varied by source and participant and was provided uncurated.

Whole blood was collected in K2EDTA tubes by collaborating institutions according to the institutions' own protocols. Collaborator samples were shipped for TCRbeta analysis as frozen whole blood, isolated PBMCs, or DNA extracted from either sample type. This TCR was sampled from a man aged 25 to 40 with acute or convalescent COVID-19. The sequencing input was peripheral blood.

The CDR3 protein is CASGTALNTEAFF. The DNA sequence is as follows: TGTGCCAGCGGGACAGCGTTAAACACTGAAGCTTTCTTT. The rearrangement combines TRBV2 with TRBJ1-1, and 7 junctional nucleotides match TRBD1. CDR1 SNHLY and CDR2 FYNNEI were looked up in the germline V gene. From its cysteine to its phenylalanine, the CDR3 spans 13 amino acids. The read is trimmed to its CDR3 DNA, 39 bases read in frame from base 1. V and J are trimmed by 8 bases and 2 bases, and the gene matches miss 5 bases of the junction. Reference TRBV2 and TRBJ1-1 proteins supply the regions before and after the CDR3; the full variable domain is: EPEVTQTPSHQVTQMGQEVILRCVPISNHLYFYWYRQILGQKVEFLVSFYNNEISEKSEIFDDQFSVERPDGSNFTLKIRSTKLEDSAMYFCASGTALNTEAFFGQGTRLTVV.